The 28 T cell receptor beta chains given below trace back to one sample, sequenced in a study of identical twins. TCRdb re-called the 5' RACE reads with MiXCR, one entry per CDR3 protein. The sample holds 690,000 or so distinct CDR3 sequences, less than 10% seen once. These data also formed part of another study, on yellow fever vaccine responses in identical twins.

Sequenced sample: PBMCs. These receptors were collected from a woman between 18 and 29 years old in good health.

The chain links TRBV20-1 to TRBJ2-7; 7 positions agree with TRBD1. The germline gives CDR1 DFQATT, CDR2 SNEGSKA (reference sequence). The V segment lost 6 bases and the J segment 5 bases; nucleotides outside the gene matches: 10. This CDR3 region has 13 residues. The CDR3 reads CSARDSSSHEQYF. CDR3 in DNA: TGCAGTGCCCGGGACAGTTCCTCACACGAGCAGTACTTC.

J is TRBJ1-6 and V is TRBV10-2; D unresolved. This CDR3 spans 19 amino acids. Germline CDR1 and CDR2: WSHSY and SAAADI. V lost 3 bases to trimming and J lost 0 bases, with 18 bases between them. This CDR3 is CASSEETPQPSSYNSPLHF. The CDR3 DNA reads TGCGCCAGCAGTGAAGAGACACCACAACCGAGCTCCTATAATTCACCCCTCCACTTT.

Of note for this clonotype: Since a much larger clone is just one base distant, this may be a read error. The chain has TRBV24-1 and TRBJ2-1; TRBD1 might be the D (5 bases). Trimming shortened V by 1 base and J by 1 base, and 10 bases separated the two germline ends. Germline lookup yields CDR1 KGHDR and CDR2 SFDVKD. The CDR3 is 16 amino acids. CDR3 DNA sequence: TGTGCCACCAGTGATTTTTCAGGGTGGTCCTACAATGAGCAGTTCTTC. This encodes CATSDFSGWSYNEQFF.

This clonotype has a single count. J is TRBJ1-6 and V is TRBV12-3 or TRBV12-4, with a weak D call TRBD1 (6 bases). Trimming stripped 4 bases from V and 4 bases from J, with 8 bases between. The CDR3 sequence is 14 residues long. The CDR3, as DNA: TGTGCCAGCAGTTACAGGGAATATAATTCACCCCTCCACTTT. Amino acids: CASSYREYNSPLHF.

This clonotype was counted many times. This chain uses TRBV6-1 with TRBJ2-3; 11 nucleotides line up with TRBD2. The CDR3 length is 15 residues. Germline V gene sequence: CDR1 MNHNS, CDR2 SASEGT. The trim removed 4 bases at V and 4 bases at J, leaving 4 bases unmatched. In DNA, the CDR3 is TGTGCCAGCAGTGCATTAGCGGGGGGGCCAGATACGCAGTATTTT. This translates into CASSALAGGPDTQYF.

This clonotype was seen more than once but under ten times. The CDR3 nucleotides are TGTGCCAGCAGTTCTTACCCCCTCGGACCCGGACCAACAAATCAGCCCCAGCATTTT. It encodes CASSSYPLGPGPTNQPQHF. This rearrangement joins TRBV28 to TRBJ1-5, with D unclear. Germline V gene lookup returns CDR1 MDHEN and CDR2 SYDVKM. The V gene lost 4 bases and the J gene lost 4 bases, with 26 bases spanning the gap. CDR3 size: 19 residues.

The chain has TRBV2 and TRBJ1-4, with 7 bases that match TRBD1. The CDR3 totals 16 residues. J was trimmed by 8 bases and V by 6 bases; bases with no gene match: 15. Germline V CDR1 and CDR2: SNHLY, FYNNEI. This chain's CDR3 is CASRVPGTVANEKLFF. The CDR3 DNA sequence: TGTGCCAGCAGGGTGCCCGGGACAGTAGCGAACGAAAAACTGTTTTTT. Complete variable domain (other parts from reference TRBV2 and TRBJ1-4): EPEVTQTPSHQVTQMGQEVILRCVPISNHLYFYWYRQILGQKVEFLVSFYNNEISEKSEIFDDQFSVERPDGSNFTLKIRSTKLEDSAMYFCASRVPGTVANEKLFFGSGTQLSVL.

This chain connects TRBV20-1 to TRBJ2-7, with TRBD2 matching over 10 bases. Germline V lookup: CDR1 DFQATT, CDR2 SNEGSKA (reference sequence). Trimming cost V 6 bases and J 5 bases; bases outside gene matches: 4. CDR3 length: 12 amino acids. CDR3 amino acids: CSARGLANEQYF. The CDR3 region has the DNA TGCAGTGCCCGGGGACTAGCGAACGAGCAGTACTTC.

The rearrangement uses TRBV5-5 and TRBJ2-7; D is unresolved. This CDR3 is built from 16 residues. V gave up 0 bases and J gave up 0 bases, with 13 bases separating them. Germline-derived CDR1 and CDR2 are SGHKS and YYEKEE (reference sequence). Here the CDR3 reads CASSLVGGSSSYEQYF. CDR3 bases: TGTGCCAGCAGCTTGGTCGGCGGATCAAGCTCCTACGAGCAGTACTTC.

There are many counts of this clonotype. The genes are TRBV13 and TRBJ2-7, with D possibly TRBD1 on 6 matching bases. V was pared by 5 bases and J by 0 bases, with 11 bases between. The V gene's germline CDR1 is PRHDT and CDR2 FYEKMQ (reference sequence). The CDR3 runs to 14 residues. The CDR3 DNA follows: TGTGCCAGCAGCCAAACAGGGATCTCCTACGAGCAGTACTTC. Amino acid sequence: CASSQTGISYEQYF.

The CDR3 region has the DNA TGCGCCAGCAGCTTGGCCGGGACACTTAACACCGGGGAGCTGTTTTTT. Translated: CASSLAGTLNTGELFF. The rearrangement joins TRBV5-1 to TRBJ2-2; D is possibly TRBD1 (6 bases). The CDR3 sequence is 16 residues long. Trimming shortened V by 0 bases and J by 2 bases, and 11 bases separated the two germline ends. Per the germline V gene, CDR1 is SGHRS and CDR2 is YFSETQ.

This clonotype came up many times. The chain uses TRBV25-1 and TRBJ2-5, with a possible D match to TRBD2 (7 bases). Germline-derived CDR1 and CDR2 are MGHDK and SYGVNS. The CDR3 spans 16 residues. Between the trimmed V and J ends, which lost 3 bases and 3 bases, there was a span of 17 bases. The CDR3 DNA is TGTGCCAGCAGTGATGACGGGGGGCCGAGGAAAGAGACCCAGTACTTC. It codes for CASSDDGGPRKETQYF. Filled out from reference TRBV25-1 and TRBJ2-5, the complete variable domain reads EADIYQTPRYLVIGTGKKITLECSQTMGHDKMYWYQQDPGMELHLIHYSYGVNSTEKGDLSSESTVSRIRTEHFPLTLESARPSHTSQYLCASSDDGGPRKETQYFGPGTRLLVL.

This chain uses TRBV29-1 with TRBJ2-2; D gene ambiguous. CDR3 length: 10 residues. Germline V CDR1 and CDR2: SQVTM, ANQGSEA. V lost 0 bases to trimming and J lost 7 bases, with 0 bases between them. The CDR3 DNA is TGCAGCGTTGAAGACGGGGAGCTGTTTTTT. Protein product: CSVEDGELFF.

The chain joins TRBV5-6 to TRBJ2-7; D possibly uses TRBD1 or TRBD2 (5 bases each). The V gene's germline CDR1 is SGHDT and CDR2 YYEEEE. This CDR3 has 15 amino acids. V lost 3 bases and J 5 bases, leaving 18 bases between the germline ends. This chain's CDR3 is CASSSSGLEDNEQYF. The CDR3 DNA reads as TGTGCCAGCAGCTCGAGCGGCTTGGAGGACAACGAGCAGTACTTC.

The V and J genes are TRBV7-9 and TRBJ2-5, with 10 bases matching TRBD2. This CDR3 contains 16 residues. CDR1 SEHNR and CDR2 FQNEAQ come from the germline V gene (reference sequence). V shed 0 bases and J 4 bases; nucleotides not matched to a gene: 5. The CDR3: CASSLASSGGSETQYF. The CDR3 nucleotides are TGTGCCAGCAGCTTAGCCTCTAGCGGGGGCTCAGAGACCCAGTACTTC. The full variable domain, rest sourced from reference TRBV7-9 and TRBJ2-5, is DTGVSQNPRHKITKRGQNVTFRCDPISEHNRLYWYRQTLGQGPEFLTYFQNEAQLEKSRLLSDRFSAERPKGSFSTLEIQRTEQGDSAMYLCASSLASSGGSETQYFGPGTRLLVL.

This clonotype has just a few counts. The CDR3 here is CATRDTGRDEQFF. CDR3 DNA sequence: TGTGCCACCCGGGACACGGGGAGGGATGAGCAGTTCTTC. The chain employs TRBV24-1 and TRBJ2-1, with a weak D call TRBD2 (7 bases). The germline V gene has CDR1 KGHDR and CDR2 SFDVKD. Trimming cost V 9 bases and J 8 bases, with 16 bases left between them. This CDR3 region has 13 residues.

The table lists this clonotype with a few counts. The V and J genes are TRBV19 and TRBJ2-4; 7 bases fit TRBD2. J was trimmed by 0 bases and V by 6 bases; bases with no gene match: 11. This CDR3 spans 17 amino acids. Looked up from germline, CDR1 is LNHDA and CDR2 is SQIVND (reference sequence). The CDR3: CASRPSGRRLAKNIQYF. The CDR3 nucleotides read TGTGCCAGTAGACCCTCCGGGAGGAGATTAGCCAAAAACATTCAGTACTTC.

In its sample, this clonotype was seen a few times. The J gene is TRBJ2-1, the V gene TRBV28; possible D gene TRBD2, 5 bases. Trimming shortened V by 2 bases and J by 6 bases, and 17 bases separated the two germline ends. This CDR3 has 16 residues. Germline values: CDR1 MDHEN, CDR2 SYDVKM. CDR3 region: CASSLNRAGPGNEQFF. CDR3 sequence (DNA): TGTGCCAGCAGTTTAAATAGGGCGGGTCCTGGCAATGAGCAGTTCTTC. Supplemented by reference TRBV28 and TRBJ2-1, the full variable domain reads DVKVTQSSRYLVKRTGEKVFLECVQDMDHENMFWYRQDPGLGLRLIYFSYDVKMKEKGDIPEGYSVSREKKERFSLILESASTNQTSMYLCASSLNRAGPGNEQFFGPGTRLTVL.

The genes are TRBV7-2 and TRBJ2-7; TRBD1 might be the D (5 bases). Looked up from germline, CDR1 is SGHTA and CDR2 is FQGNSA. V shed 1 base and J shed 6 bases, with 13 bases lying between them. The CDR3 has 14 amino acids. CDR3 region: CASSLGQGEGEQYF. CDR3 sequence (DNA): TGTGCCAGCAGCTTAGGCCAAGGGGAAGGCGAGCAGTACTTC.

There are many counts of this clonotype. The V gene is TRBV4-1, the J gene TRBJ2-5, with 7 positions matching TRBD2. From germline, CDR1 is MGHRA and CDR2 YSYEKL. The CDR3 length is 16 residues. The junction had 9 bases not matched to a gene; V was cut back by 0 bases and J by 5 bases. For the CDR3, the DNA is TGCGCCAGCAGCCAAGATGGCACTAGCGTGGGTGAGACCCAGTACTTC. It yields the protein CASSQDGTSVGETQYF.

This clonotype has only a few counts. V gene TRBV6-2 or TRBV6-3 combines with J gene TRBJ1-2, with D possibly matching TRBD1 (6 bases). V lost 6 bases and J 4 bases, leaving 15 bases between the germline ends. The length of the CDR3 is 14 residues. Germline lookup yields CDR1 MNHEY and CDR2 SVGEGT. The DNA for the CDR3 is TGTGCCAGCAGACTACAGGGTCTCGGCTATGGCTACACCTTC. This encodes CASRLQGLGYGYTF.

As DNA, the CDR3 is TGTGCCAGCAGTTACTCTCTAGGGCTCTCCACAGATACGCAGTATTTT. This translates into CASSYSLGLSTDTQYF. The chain joins TRBV6-2 or TRBV6-3 to TRBJ2-3; D unresolved. Germline V CDR1 and CDR2: MNHEY, SVGEGT. This CDR3 spans 16 amino acids. The V end was cut by 0 bases, the J end by 2 bases, with 12 bases between.

This clonotype was recorded a few times. The chain couples TRBV27 to TRBJ1-2; a possible D gene is TRBD1 (5 bases). The CDR3 contains 14 residues. The germline V gene has CDR1 MNHEY and CDR2 SMNVEV (reference sequence). V dropped 4 bases and J dropped 0 bases, with 9 bases sitting between them. The CDR3 region has the DNA TGTGCCAGCAGTTCCGGACATGCTAACTATGGCTACACCTTC. Protein product: CASSSGHANYGYTF.

This chain uses TRBV10-3 with TRBJ1-1, with 7 bases that match TRBD1. V lost 10 bases, J lost 1 base, and 6 bases stayed unmatched. CDR1 ENHRY and CDR2 SYGVKD come from the germline V gene. CDR3 length equals 13 residues. The CDR3 reads CATVEGANTEAFF. In nucleotides, the CDR3 is TGTGCCACCGTGGAGGGGGCGAACACTGAAGCTTTCTTT.

J is TRBJ2-1 and V is TRBV4-2; D uncertain. CDR1 is LGHNA and CDR2 is YNFKEQ in the germline V gene. The V and J ends lost 6 bases and 0 bases respectively, with 12 bases between them. There are 15 residues in the CDR3. As DNA, the CDR3 is TGTGCCAGCAGGCGGATTGAGTCCTCCTACAATGAGCAGTTCTTC. It translates to CASRRIESSYNEQFF.

The chain employs TRBV12-3 or TRBV12-4 and TRBJ2-3; 9 nucleotides agree with TRBD1. J was trimmed by 1 base and V by 4 bases; bases with no gene match: 6. This CDR3 has 16 amino acids. CDR3 nucleotides: TGTGCCAGCAGTTCCCAAACAGGGGGCGGCACAGATACGCAGTATTTT. This gives the protein CASSSQTGGGTDTQYF.

This clonotype was detected ten times or more. The chain employs TRBV28 and TRBJ2-7; 8 bases match TRBD1. In germline, CDR1 is MDHEN, CDR2 SYDVKM. The CDR3 extends over 15 amino acids. V dropped 7 bases and J dropped 3; count of bases not matched to a gene: 11. CDR3 in DNA: TGTGCCAGCACCGAACTTGGGACAGGCAGCTACGAGCAGTACTTC. It encodes CASTELGTGSYEQYF.

This clonotype occurred a few times. The J gene is TRBJ2-5, the V gene TRBV7-2; D is ambiguous. Germline V gene data show CDR1 as SGHTA and CDR2 as FQGNSA. With 3 bases removed from V and 1 base from J, the gap between germline ends came to 12 bases. The length of the CDR3 is 15 residues. The CDR3 loop reads CASSLNVKIQETQYF. As DNA, the CDR3 is TGTGCCAGCAGCTTGAACGTCAAGATCCAAGAGACCCAGTACTTC.